These 10 T cell receptor beta chains originate from one sample sequenced in a study of T cells in Graves' hyperthyroidism and ophthalmopathy. TCR beta CDR3 regions were amplified from RNA transcripts. HTBI primers were the set used in a first-round RT-PCR of the TCR CDR3. TCRdb itself ran the multiplex PCR reads through MiXCR, one entry per CDR3 protein. The sample yields roughly 700,000 distinct CDR3 sequences, around 16% seen once. The sample comprised blood. Source of these receptors: a man aged 45-65 years with Graves' hyperthyroidism.

Concerning this clonotype itself: A much larger clone is a single base away; this may be a read error. The chain recombines TRBV27 with TRBJ2-1; possibly TRBD1 for D (5 bases). The V and J ends lost 2 bases and 6 bases respectively, with 17 bases between them. This CDR3 spans 16 amino acids. Germline V lookup: CDR1 MNHEY, CDR2 SMNVEV (reference sequence). This CDR3 reads CASSLGANLPSNEQFF. The DNA for the CDR3 is TGTGCCAGCAGTTTAGGGGCAAACCTCCCAAGCAATGAGCAGTTCTTC.

In its sample, this clonotype was seen many times. The chain recombines TRBV27 with TRBJ1-1; 8 bases map to TRBD1. Germline trimming cut 4 bases from V and 9 bases from J; bases unmatched to any gene: 13. The CDR3 consists of 15 residues. Germline CDR1 is MNHEY and CDR2 is SMNVEV (reference sequence). The DNA of the CDR3 is TGTGCCAGCAGTTCCACAAACCTCCAGGGGGCTCAAGCTTTCTTT. Its protein product is CASSSTNLQGAQAFF.

This clonotype occurred many times. This rearrangement joins TRBV11-2 to TRBJ1-1, with D unresolved. The V and J ends lost 5 bases and 4 bases respectively, with 14 bases between them. The CDR3 totals 14 residues. Germline loops: CDR1 SGHAT, CDR2 FQNNGV. The CDR3, as DNA: TGTGCCAGCAGCGGGCGGGCAGCCGTCACTGAAGCTTTCTTT. Amino acid sequence: CASSGRAAVTEAFF.

On this clonotype: The junction and the germline gene differ at one end; a read error may be behind it. The CDR3 reads CASISREWGFNEQFF. In DNA, the CDR3 is TGTGCCAGCATCAGCCGGGAATGGGGGTTCAATGAGCAATTCTTC. The chain has TRBV6-2 or TRBV6-3 and TRBJ2-1; D is perhaps TRBD1 or TRBD2 (5 bases each). CDR3 length equals 15 residues. From germline, CDR1 is MNHEY and CDR2 SVGEGT.

CDR3 bases: TGTGCCAGCAGTCCCCATTTCGCTAGCACAGATACGCAGTATTTT. Its translation is CASSPHFASTDTQYF. The chain recombines TRBV28 with TRBJ2-3; no firm D call. Between the trimmed V and J ends, which lost 5 bases and 0 bases, there was a span of 12 bases. The CDR3 loop spans 15 amino acids. Germline V gene sequence: CDR1 MDHEN, CDR2 SYDVKM.

This clonotype has ten or more counts. The rearrangement joins TRBV28 to TRBJ2-6, with D possibly TRBD1 on 5 matching bases. Trimming took off 5 bases at V and 1 base at J, with 18 bases between the two ends. The CDR3 loop spans 18 amino acids. Germline-derived CDR1 and CDR2 are MDHEN and SYDVKM. The chain's CDR3 is CASSRSRQGVSGANVLTF. DNA for the CDR3: TGTGCCAGCAGTCGCTCGCGGCAGGGTGTTTCTGGGGCCAACGTCCTGACTTTC.

The J gene is TRBJ1-2, the V gene TRBV5-1; perhaps TRBD1 as D (5 bases). The CDR3 runs to 14 residues. Germline V gene lookup returns CDR1 SGHRS and CDR2 YFSETQ. V was clipped by 3 bases and J by 8 bases, with 17 bases between them. The CDR3 protein is CASSWDLGGFGYTF. CDR3 DNA: TGCGCCAGCAGCTGGGACTTGGGGGGATTCGGCTACACCTTC.

This clonotype was recorded at least ten times. The chain joins TRBV28 to TRBJ2-5, with 10 bases matching TRBD1. Unmatched junction bases numbered 1, after V lost 0 bases and J lost 3 bases. Germline V CDR1 and CDR2: MDHEN, SYDVKM. CDR3 size: 15 residues. The CDR3 DNA follows: TGTGCCAGCAGTTTATGGGGGACAGGGGAAGAGACCCAGTACTTC. This translates into CASSLWGTGEETQYF. Supplemented by reference TRBV28 and TRBJ2-5, the full variable domain reads DVKVTQSSRYLVKRTGEKVFLECVQDMDHENMFWYRQDPGLGLRLIYFSYDVKMKEKGDIPEGYSVSREKKERFSLILESASTNQTSMYLCASSLWGTGEETQYFGPGTRLLVL.

This clonotype was counted at least ten times. The chain employs TRBV11-2 and TRBJ2-1, with D possibly being TRBD2 (6 bases). Germline CDR1 SGHAT, CDR2 FQNNGV. The V end was cut by 6 bases, the J end by 1 base, with 13 bases between. The CDR3 has 15 amino acids. CDR3 coding DNA: TGTGCCAGCAGTACGTGGAGCGGGTCCTACAATGAGCAGTTCTTC. It specifies CASSTWSGSYNEQFF.

This clonotype was detected many times. The chain recombines TRBV11-2 with TRBJ2-2; D uncertain. This CDR3 has 14 amino acids. The germline V gene encodes CDR1 SGHAT and CDR2 FQNNGV. The V end was cut by 0 bases, the J end by 7 bases, with 9 bases between. In DNA, the CDR3 is TGTGCCAGCAGCTTAGATCTGGCATACGGGGAGCTGTTTTTT. Translated, it gives CASSLDLAYGELFF.